This TCR beta chain stems from a study of T cells after posttransplantation cyclophosphamide. Broader study findings: Later blood repertoires were often dominated by clones from the donor CD8+ memory compartment.

This clone is large. Its antigen is still unknown. Produced via immunoSEQ multiplex PCR; TCRdb's table is partial and in-frame only. This table holds approximately 1,600 clones, approximately 77% found once. The J segment lost 2 bases and the V segment lost 3 bases, leaving 6 bases of the junction unmatched. The germline V gene encodes CDR1 KGHSH and CDR2 LQKENI. The length of the CDR3 is 16 residues. Cyclophosphamide on days +3 and +4 followed busulfan-fludarabine conditioning and a marrow graft. This specimen was CD4+ T cells sorted from blood, taken after allogeneic stem cell transplant with posttransplant cyclophosphamide. The chain couples TRBV18 to TRBJ1-2; 10 bases map to TRBD1. This receptor was identified in a female patient over 55 who received an allogeneic stem cell transplant from a related donor and was CMV-positive. The T cells may partly be graft donor cells. The CDR3 loop reads CASSPPRDRGNYGYTF. The CDR3 nucleotides read TGTGCCAGCTCACCTCCGAGGGACAGGGGAAACTATGGCTACACCTTC.